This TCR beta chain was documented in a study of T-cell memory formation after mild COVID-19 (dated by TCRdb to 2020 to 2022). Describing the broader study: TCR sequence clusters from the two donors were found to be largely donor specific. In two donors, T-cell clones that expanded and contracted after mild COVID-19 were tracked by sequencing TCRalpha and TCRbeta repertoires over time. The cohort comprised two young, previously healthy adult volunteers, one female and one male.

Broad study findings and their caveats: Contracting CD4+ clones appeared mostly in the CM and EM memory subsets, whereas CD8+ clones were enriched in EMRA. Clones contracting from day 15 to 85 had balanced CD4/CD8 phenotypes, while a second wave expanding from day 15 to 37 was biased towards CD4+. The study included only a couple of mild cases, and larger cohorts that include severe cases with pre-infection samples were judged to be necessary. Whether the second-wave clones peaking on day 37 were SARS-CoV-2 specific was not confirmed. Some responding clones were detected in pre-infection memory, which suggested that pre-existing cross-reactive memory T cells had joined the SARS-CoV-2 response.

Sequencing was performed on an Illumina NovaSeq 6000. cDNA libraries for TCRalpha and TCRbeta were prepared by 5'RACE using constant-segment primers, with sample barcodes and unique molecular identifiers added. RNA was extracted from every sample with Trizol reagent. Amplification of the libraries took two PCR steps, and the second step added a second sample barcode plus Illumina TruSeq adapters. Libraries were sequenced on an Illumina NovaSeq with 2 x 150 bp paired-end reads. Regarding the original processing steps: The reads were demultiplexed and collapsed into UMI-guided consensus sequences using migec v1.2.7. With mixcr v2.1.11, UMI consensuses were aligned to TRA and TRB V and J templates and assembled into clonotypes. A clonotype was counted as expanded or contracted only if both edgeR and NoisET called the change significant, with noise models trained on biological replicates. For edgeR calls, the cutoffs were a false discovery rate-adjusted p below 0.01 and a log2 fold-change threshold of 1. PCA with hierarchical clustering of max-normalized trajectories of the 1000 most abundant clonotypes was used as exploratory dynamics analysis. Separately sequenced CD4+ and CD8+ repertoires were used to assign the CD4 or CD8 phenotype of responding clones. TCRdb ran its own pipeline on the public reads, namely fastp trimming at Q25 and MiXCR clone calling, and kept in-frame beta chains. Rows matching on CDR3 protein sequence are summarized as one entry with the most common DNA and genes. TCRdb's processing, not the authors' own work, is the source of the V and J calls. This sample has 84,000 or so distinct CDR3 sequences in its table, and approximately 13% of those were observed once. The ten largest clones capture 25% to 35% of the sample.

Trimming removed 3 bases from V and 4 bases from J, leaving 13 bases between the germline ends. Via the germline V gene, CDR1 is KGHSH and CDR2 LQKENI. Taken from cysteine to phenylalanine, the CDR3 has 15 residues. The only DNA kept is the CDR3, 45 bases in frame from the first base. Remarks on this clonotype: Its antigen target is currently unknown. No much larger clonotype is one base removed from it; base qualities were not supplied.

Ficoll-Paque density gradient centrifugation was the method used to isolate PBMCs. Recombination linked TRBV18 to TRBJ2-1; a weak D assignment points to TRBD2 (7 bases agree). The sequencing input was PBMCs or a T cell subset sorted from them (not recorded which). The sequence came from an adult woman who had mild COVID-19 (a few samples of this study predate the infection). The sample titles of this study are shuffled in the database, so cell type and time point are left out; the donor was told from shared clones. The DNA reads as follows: TGTGCCAGCTCACCGGGGGGGGCCGCGTACAATGAGCAGTTCTTC. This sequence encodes CASSPGGAAYNEQFF.